This T cell receptor (beta chain) derives from a study of blood T cell repertoires in COVID-19. On the study more broadly: Samples representing acute and convalescent COVID-19 were sourced from the United States, Italy and Spain. Sources were T cells, B-cell-depleted T cells, or PBMCs; the material itself was cDNA or gDNA.

It was during active infection that Seattle patients were enrolled and then longitudinally followed. Germline V gene lookup returns CDR1 MDHEN and CDR2 SYDVKM. The CDR3 consists of 17 residues. V shed 2 bases and J 5 bases; nucleotides not matched to a gene: 11. In the study's own analysis: How many nucleated cells were present was estimated from reference gene primer amplification. Libraries were prepared by immunoSEQ multiplex PCR; TCRdb keeps only in-frame clonotypes and omits some of them. Clone size and the V and J calls come from that table; the DNA yielded D and trimming. This repertoire shows 300,000 to 400,000 clones, 88% found once; its top ten account for about 7%.

The sample comprised peripheral blood. This rearrangement joins TRBV28 to TRBJ2-7, with 11 bases lining up with TRBD1. This sequence was found in a woman in her seventies with COVID-19, enrolled during active disease. For the CDR3, the DNA is TGTGCCAGCAGTTTAACGCCCGGGGGACAGGGGGTGGACGAGCAGTACTTC. Translation: CASSLTPGGQGVDEQYF.